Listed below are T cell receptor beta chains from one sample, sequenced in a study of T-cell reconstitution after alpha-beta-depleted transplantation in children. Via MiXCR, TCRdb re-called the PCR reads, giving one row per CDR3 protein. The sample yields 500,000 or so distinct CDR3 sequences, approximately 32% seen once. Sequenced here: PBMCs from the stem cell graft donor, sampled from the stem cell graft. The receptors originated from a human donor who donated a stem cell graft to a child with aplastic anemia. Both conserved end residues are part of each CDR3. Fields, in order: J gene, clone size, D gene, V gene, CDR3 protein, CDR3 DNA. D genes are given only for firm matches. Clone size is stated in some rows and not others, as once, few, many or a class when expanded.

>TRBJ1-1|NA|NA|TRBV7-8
CASSLVAGVRRKEAFF
TGTGCCAGCAGCTTAGTAGCGGGGGTGCGGAGGAAGGAAGCTTTCTTT
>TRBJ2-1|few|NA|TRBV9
CASSVTVNEQFF
TGTGCCAGCAGCGTAACGGTCAATGAGCAGTTCTTC
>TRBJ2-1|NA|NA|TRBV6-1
CATRGAGAGFDEQFF
TGTGCCACCAGGGGGGCGGGAGCGGGTTTCGATGAGCAGTTCTTC
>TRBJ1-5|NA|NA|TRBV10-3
CAISVEGNQPQHF
TGTGCCATCAGTGTTGAGGGGAATCAGCCCCAGCATTTT
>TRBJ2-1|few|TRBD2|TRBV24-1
CATSPGTSGIDEQFF
TGTGCCACCAGCCCCGGGACTAGCGGGATAGATGAGCAGTTCTTC
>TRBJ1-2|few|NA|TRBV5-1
CASSPAEQDGYTF
TGCGCCAGCAGCCCGGCAGAGCAGGATGGCTACACCTTC
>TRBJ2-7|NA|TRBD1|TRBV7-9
CASSPVQGEKYHEQYF
TGTGCCAGCAGCCCCGTCCAGGGGGAAAAGTATCACGAGCAGTACTTC
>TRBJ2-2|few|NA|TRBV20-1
CSARANPGRISGELFF
TGCAGTGCTAGAGCCAACCCAGGAAGGATATCCGGGGAGCTGTTTTTT
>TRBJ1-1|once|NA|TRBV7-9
CASSRQGSEAFF
TGTGCCAGCAGTCGCCAGGGCTCTGAAGCTTTCTTT
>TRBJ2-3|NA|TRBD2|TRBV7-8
CASSFGGRPLNTQYF
TGTGCCAGCAGCTTCGGCGGGAGGCCTTTGAATACGCAGTATTTT
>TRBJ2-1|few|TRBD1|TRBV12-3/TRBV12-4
CASETGGSYNEQFF
TGTGCCAGCGAAACAGGGGGCTCCTACAATGAGCAGTTCTTC
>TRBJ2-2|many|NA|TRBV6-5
CASSLRGPPNTGELFF
TGTGCCAGCAGCCTACGCGGCCCTCCGAACACCGGGGAGCTGTTTTTT
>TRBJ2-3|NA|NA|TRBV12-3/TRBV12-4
CASSLSLGSHTQYF
TGTGCCAGCAGTTTATCGCTAGGTTCGCATACGCAGTATTTT